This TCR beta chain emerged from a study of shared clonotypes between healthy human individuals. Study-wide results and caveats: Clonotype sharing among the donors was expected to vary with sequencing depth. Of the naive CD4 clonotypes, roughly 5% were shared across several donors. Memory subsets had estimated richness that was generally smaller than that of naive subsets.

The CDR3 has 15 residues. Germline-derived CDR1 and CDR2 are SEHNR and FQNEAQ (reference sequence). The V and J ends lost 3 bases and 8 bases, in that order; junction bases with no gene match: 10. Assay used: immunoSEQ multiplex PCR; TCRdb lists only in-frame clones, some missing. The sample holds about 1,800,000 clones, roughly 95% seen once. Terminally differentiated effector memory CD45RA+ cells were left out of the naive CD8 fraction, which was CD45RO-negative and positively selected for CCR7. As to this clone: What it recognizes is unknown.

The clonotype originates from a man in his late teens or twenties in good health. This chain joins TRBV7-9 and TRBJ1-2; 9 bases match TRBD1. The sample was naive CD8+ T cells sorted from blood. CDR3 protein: CASSLGPTGGQGYTF. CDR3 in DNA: TGTGCCAGCAGCTTGGGCCCGACAGGGGGGCAGGGCTACACCTTC. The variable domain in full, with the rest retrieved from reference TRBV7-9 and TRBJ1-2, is DTGVSQNPRHKITKRGQNVTFRCDPISEHNRLYWYRQTLGQGPEFLTYFQNEAQLEKSRLLSDRFSAERPKGSFSTLEIQRTEQGDSAMYLCASSLGPTGGQGYTFGSGTRLTVV.